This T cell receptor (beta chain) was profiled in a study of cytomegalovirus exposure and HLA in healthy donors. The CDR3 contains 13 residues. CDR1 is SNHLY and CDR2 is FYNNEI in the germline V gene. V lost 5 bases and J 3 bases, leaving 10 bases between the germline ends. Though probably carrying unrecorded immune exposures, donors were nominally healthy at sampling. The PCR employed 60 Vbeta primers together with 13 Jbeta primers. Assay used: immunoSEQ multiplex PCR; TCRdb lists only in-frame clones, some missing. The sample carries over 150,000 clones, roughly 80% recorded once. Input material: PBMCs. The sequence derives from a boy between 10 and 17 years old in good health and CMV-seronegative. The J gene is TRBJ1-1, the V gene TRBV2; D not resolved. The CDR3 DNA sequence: TGTGCCAGCAGTCTTTTACGGGACACTGAAGCTTTCTTT. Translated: CASSLLRDTEAFF.